This T cell receptor (beta chain) was found in a study of CD8 T cells in Susac syndrome. A quantity of about 0.5 to 1 ug RNA underwent reverse transcription using random hexamers. Each CDR3 protein gets one entry after TCRdb re-called the immunoSEQ multiplex PCR reads with MiXCR. Of 40,000 to 55,000 distinct CDR3 sequences in the sample, roughly 93% were seen once. Blood CD8+ and CD4+ T cells underwent high-throughput TCR beta sequencing. CD8+ and CD4+ T cells were negatively isolated; TEMRA cells were FACS-enriched. The CDR3 sequence is 15 residues long. CDR1 and CDR2 (germline): SGHVS, FQNEAQ. The J segment lost 0 bases and the V segment lost 5 bases, leaving 4 bases of the junction unmatched.

The sample was CD8+ T cells from PBMCs. The chain uses TRBV7-8 and TRBJ1-3; TRBD1 agrees at 7 bases. The receptor was derived from a human donor with multiple sclerosis. Here the CDR3 DNA reads TGTGCCAGCAGCGTGGGACAGAGCTCTGGAAACACCATATATTTT. It codes for CASSVGQSSGNTIYF. Full variable domain (missing parts from reference TRBV7-8 and TRBJ1-3): GAGVSQSPRYKVAKRGQDVALRCDPISGHVSLFWYQQALGQGPEFLTYFQNEAQLDKSGLPSDRFFAERPEGSVSTLKIQRTQQEDSAVYLCASSVGQSSGNTIYFGEGSWLTVV.